This TCR beta chain was found in a study of molecular identifiers for immune sequencing clone quantification. Study overall: In replicates, RNA taken from roughly 20,000 or 100,000 naive CD8 cells was divided five ways, and four portions underwent sequencing.

In preparing bulk TCR libraries, previously described methods and listed TCR primers were used. One entry per CDR3 protein results from TCRdb running MiXCR on the PCR reads. The data contain hundreds of thousands of distinct CDR3 sequences, 20% of them singletons. The sorting of naive CD8 T cells used the CD8+CD4-CCR7+CD45RA+ phenotype. Note on this clonotype: Antigen unknown. This clone may be a read error of a much larger clone one base away.

CDR1 is SQVTM, CDR2 ANQGSEA, per germline. The CDR3 loop spans 11 amino acids. The study, taken as a whole, reports: Clonotypes surpassing 20 RNA copies contained over 97% of effector molecules, versus under 1% in naive cells.

The V gene is TRBV29-1, the J gene TRBJ2-1; D gene uncertain. This TCR was sampled from a human donor in good health. Some libraries in this study had Jurkat cell RNA spiked in. Sequenced sample: naive CD8+ T cells from blood, with Jurkat cell RNA spiked in. The subset here: FACS-sorted CD8+CD4-CCR7+CD45RA+ naive T cells. CDR3 DNA sequence: TGCAGCGTTGACACTTACAATAAGCAGTTCTTC. Its translation: CSVDTYNKQFF.